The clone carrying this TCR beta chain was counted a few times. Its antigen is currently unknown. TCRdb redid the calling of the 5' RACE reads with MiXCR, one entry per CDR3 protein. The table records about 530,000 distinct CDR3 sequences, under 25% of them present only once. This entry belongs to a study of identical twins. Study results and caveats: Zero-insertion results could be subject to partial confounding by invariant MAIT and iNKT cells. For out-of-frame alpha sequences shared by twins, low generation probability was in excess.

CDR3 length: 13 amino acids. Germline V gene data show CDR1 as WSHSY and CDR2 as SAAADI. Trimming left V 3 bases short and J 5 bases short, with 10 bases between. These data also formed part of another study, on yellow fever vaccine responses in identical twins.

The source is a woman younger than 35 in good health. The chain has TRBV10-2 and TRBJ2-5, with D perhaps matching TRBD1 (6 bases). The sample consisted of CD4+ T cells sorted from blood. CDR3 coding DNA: TGCGCCAGCAGTGACAGGGGCGTTGAGACCCAGTACTTC. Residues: CASSDRGVETQYF.